This T cell receptor beta chain was documented in a study of cytomegalovirus exposure and HLA in healthy donors (dated by TCRdb to about 2017). Regarding the complete study: In an earlier analysis of roughly 500 of the donors, less than 350 Gb of sequence data and 117 million unique TCR beta sequences from about 180 million T cells were reported. An early release covering some 640 HLA-typed donors comprised about 300 gigabases of sequencing data and approximately 85 million unique TCR sequences. Among the roughly 380 genotyped donors, around 81% belonged to the genetic ancestry cluster associated with self-reported Caucasian donors. The study aimed to test whether signatures of past pathogen exposure could be identified by cataloging public T cell receptors. The study used immunosequencing to profile the T cell repertoires of under 700 subjects and linked those repertoires to cytomegalovirus serostatus. Besides the first cohort of about 730 subjects, a separate validation cohort made up of over 100 different subjects was used. The study combined high-throughput TCR immunosequencing, statistical association of individual TCRs with disease status, and machine learning to predict cytomegalovirus infection status. In a later analysis, previously published TCR beta repertoires from 666 donors were re-analyzed and high-resolution HLA genotyping was added so that TCR occurrence patterns could be studied. Rather than using new phenotypic data, the later analysis identified candidate immune exposures from TCR beta sequences and from how often those sequences occurred across donors. To decide whether each TCR beta V gene segment behaved as functional or pseudogenic, an earlier analysis of some 540 of the donors relied on high-throughput TCR beta sequencing. Donor age, sex, ethnicity and CMV serostatus were compiled together with the repertoire data. A later genetic analysis took genome-wide SNP genotypes for about 55% of the 666 donors and used that subset as a discovery cohort. Every discovery cohort repertoire had been produced on one sequencing platform. HLA typing covered class I and class II loci at four-digit resolution. The number of typed donors differed by locus: about 620-640 for A, B, C, DRB1 and DQB1; approximately 520 for DQA1; some 590 for DPA1; and some 450 for DPB1. Several DR-DQ haplotypes were treated as single units for association and clustering because of strong linkage in the cohort. Across around 400 genotyped donors of the cohort, an average of about 250,000 unique TCR beta nucleotide sequences per donor were sequenced, and 15% to 20% of those sequences were non-productive.

The germline V and J ends show losses of 0 bases and 2 bases respectively, and no gene match explains 4 bases of the junction. According to the germline V gene, CDR1 reads MGHRA and CDR2 reads YSYEKL. Reading from cysteine to phenylalanine, the CDR3 counts 15 amino acids. The entry retains the CDR3 DNA only, 45 bases that are in frame from base 1. The cohort consisted of 650 to 850 healthy bone marrow donors. At the time of sampling, all cohort members were nominally healthy, though unrecorded immune exposures were likely present. The donor tested CMV seronegative, placing the donor among the 350 to 400 seronegative members of the cohort. Each donor provided a peripheral blood sample, and peripheral blood mononuclear cells were used for TCR beta sequencing. The Qiagen DNeasy Blood Extraction Kit was used to extract genomic DNA from the blood cell samples. Broad study findings and their caveats: The classifier was reported to diagnose cytomegalovirus status with high specificity and sensitivity in both the original and validation cohorts. Sequencing depth was assumed to be roughly uniform across donors in the presence/absence analyses, though that assumption may not hold. In a later analysis, HLA-associated TCR beta chains showed more clonal expansion and lower generation probabilities than non-associated chains that were equally common. The authors suggested that the approach could potentially be generalized to other disease states and immunological phenotypes. Most TCR sequences were seen in very few donors, while some public TCRs were found in many individuals. Most CMV-associated TCR beta chains appeared to be HLA-restricted in a later analysis, and the HLA associations seemed to be driven largely by CMV exposure. A total of roughly 160 TCR beta chains were listed by the study as associated with cytomegalovirus. In this cohort, only TCR beta chains were sequenced, and detectable features were limited by the absence of alpha or paired-chain data. In a later analysis, more than 15,000 TCR beta sequences were associated with specific HLA alleles at a false discovery rate of 0.05. Because HLA typing was unavailable for some donors at each locus, only the typed subset was used in association tests. According to a later genetic analysis, donors in an Asian-associated ancestry cluster had fewer N-insertions in productive TCRs than the approximately 690-donor mean. According to a later analysis, TCR association rates differed among HLA loci, with DRB1 alleles showing the most associated TCRs and HLA-C alleles showing the fewest. Because counts were too low, roughly 18 rarely observed V segments, including chromosome 9 orphons, were left out of the earlier analysis of 587 of the donors. Immune exposure information for the cohort was limited to CMV serostatus. In a later genetic analysis, a missense DCLRE1C variant was associated with V-gene and J-gene trimming of TCR beta chains, and the association was replicated in an independent cohort. Because the 87-base-pair reads could not distinguish some IMGT-functional V segments, including TRBV6-2 and TRBV6-3, those segments were excluded. In vitro tests confirmed that three of the cytomegalovirus-associated TCR beta chains recognize cytomegalovirus antigens. Correlated functional status among segregating V segments might reflect linkage disequilibrium, but an unknown experimental factor could not be ruled out. Several of the top co-occurrence clusters appeared to be linked to parvovirus B19, influenza, CMV and Epstein-Barr virus, according to a later analysis. A further reported finding was that TCR beta sequences accurately predicted the HLA-A and HLA-B alleles for most subjects in the first cohort. Assigning TCR associations to individual alleles was difficult when HLA alleles, especially DR and DQ, strongly co-occurred. A cluster of highly shared sequence variants was judged likely to be a technical artifact of the sequencing pipeline. In an earlier analysis of about 600 of the donors, most TCR beta V segments appeared in productive rearrangements about 87% or about 30% of the time, broadly matching IMGT annotations.

This clone was seen only a few times. The antigen it binds to is not known. No base quality information exists; no much larger clone differs at one position. Library method: the immunoSEQ multiplex PCR assay. A mixture of 60 forward primers for TCR Vbeta segments and 13 reverse primers for TCR Jbeta segments was used in the multiplex PCR. Amplification of the CDR3 region of rearranged TCR beta genes was performed with a multiplex PCR assay on genomic DNA. On the Illumina HiSeq System, the amplified TCR beta libraries were sequenced as 87-base-pair reads. The study's processing was this. In a later analysis, about 80 million unique TCR beta chains were counted across the 500 to 700 repertoires, and roughly 11 million of these chains were shared by at least two donors. To remove PCR and sequencing errors, raw reads were error-corrected and collapsed into unique sequences using a nearest-neighbor algorithm that merged closely related sequences. To assign V, D and J gene segments, CDR3 sequences were aligned to IMGT reference sequences. For a sequence to be retained, at least a six-nucleotide match to both a V gene segment and a J gene segment was required. Rearrangements were called productive when the CDR3 lacked stop codons and stayed in frame with V and J; all others were non-productive. Following IMGT convention, CDR3 was defined as the stretch from the second conserved V-encoded cysteine to the conserved J-encoded phenylalanine. Sequences without an unambiguous match to a single V gene segment were excluded from the earlier analysis of approximately 560 of the donors. In an earlier analysis of 450 to 700 of the donors, V segments were called functional above 56.7% productive rearrangements and were called segregating when the between-donor standard deviation exceeded 5%. To diagnose cytomegalovirus status from the catalog of TCR beta chain sequences, a statistical classification framework was built. In a later analysis, TCR nucleotide sequences were compared against IMGT/GENE-DB human TR gene sequences so that V and J genes could be assigned. The TCRdist pipeline was used in a later analysis to assign CDR3 sequences and most-parsimonious VDJ recombination scenarios. A later analysis defined each TCR beta chain by its CDR3 amino acid sequence plus V-gene family, and excluded reads lacking a unique V-gene family. As a way to deal with suspected cross-contamination and a sequencing artifact, a later analysis dropped 500 to 700 nucleotide sequences that were highly shared and had low generation probability. A later analysis calculated a clonal expansion index for each public chain from normalized within-repertoire ranks of inferred template counts. In a later analysis, generation probabilities were computed with a VDJ recombination model fitted to out-of-frame rearrangements, and the resulting probabilities were checked against IGoR. In a later analysis, TCR-TCR, TCR-HLA and TCR-CMV co-occurrence was scored with hypergeometric tests, and a repertoire-size bias correction was applied to TCR pairs. False discovery rates were estimated in a later analysis by permuting HLA or CMV assignments 20 times. In a later analysis, co-occurring TCRs were grouped with DBSCAN, and TCRdist sequence similarity was added when clustering was performed within HLA-allele-positive subsets. Co-occurrence clustering excluded repertoires with fewer than 30,000 or more than 120,000 public chains, plus five with anomalous nucleotide sharing. TCRdb limited this immuneACCESS table to in-frame rearrangements with V and J called. A share of clones is missing; checked studies link under half to unresolved V genes, and the rest is unexplained. That table is the source of V, J and clone size, and D and trimming were worked out from the DNA. Present in this sample are around 160,000 clones, roughly four fifths of which were seen just once. The ten biggest clones cover approximately 1% of the sample.

Recombination joined TRBV4-1 with TRBJ2-7; 7 of the junction bases match TRBD2. This clonotype was sampled from a woman aged 40 to 50 in good health and CMV-seronegative. Material: PBMCs. For the CDR3, the sequence is CASSQEVAGPYEQYF. The nucleotide sequence reads as follows: TGCGCCAGCAGCCAAGAGGTAGCGGGTCCCTACGAGCAGTACTTC.